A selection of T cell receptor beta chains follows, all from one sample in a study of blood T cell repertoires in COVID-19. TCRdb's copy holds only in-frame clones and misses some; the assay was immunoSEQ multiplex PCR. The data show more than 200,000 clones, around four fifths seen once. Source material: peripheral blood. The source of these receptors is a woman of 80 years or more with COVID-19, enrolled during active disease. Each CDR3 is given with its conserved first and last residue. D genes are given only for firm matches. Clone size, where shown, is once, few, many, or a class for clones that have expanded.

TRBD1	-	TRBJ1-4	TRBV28	CASSPLRDSPNEKLFF	TGTGCCAGCAGTCCACTGCGGGACAGCCCTAATGAAAAACTGTTTTTT
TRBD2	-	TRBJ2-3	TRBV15	CATSGGTSPDTQYF	TGTGCCACCAGCGGCGGGACTAGCCCAGATACGCAGTATTTT
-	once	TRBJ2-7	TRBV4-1	CASSQEPSFLRQYF	TGCGCCAGCAGCCAAGAACCTAGTTTCTTAAGGCAGTACTTC
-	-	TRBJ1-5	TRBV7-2	CASSQRVGVGMNQPQHF	TGTGCCAGCAGCCAGCGGGTTGGGGTAGGAATGAATCAGCCCCAGCATTTT
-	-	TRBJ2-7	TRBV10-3	CAISEGRGLIDEQYF	TGTGCCATCAGTGAAGGACGGGGGTTAATCGACGAGCAGTACTTC
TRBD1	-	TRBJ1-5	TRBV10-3	CAIRGTGATYSNQPQHF	TGTGCCATCAGGGGGACAGGGGCGACTTATAGCAATCAGCCCCAGCATTTT
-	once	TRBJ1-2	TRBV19	CASSIVKGNYGYTF	TGTGCCAGTAGTATAGTGAAGGGGAACTATGGCTACACCTTC
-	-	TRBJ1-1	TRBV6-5	CASSYARQEAFF	TGTGCCAGCAGTTACGCTCGACAAGAAGCTTTCTTT
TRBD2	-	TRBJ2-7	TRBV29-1	CSVLNPGLANEQYF	TGCAGCGTACTAAATCCGGGACTAGCTAACGAGCAGTACTTC
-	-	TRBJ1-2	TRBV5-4	CASSLGWTVYGYTF	TGTGCCAGCAGCCTGGGGTGGACAGTCTATGGCTACACCTTC
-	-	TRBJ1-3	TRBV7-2	CASSSTASGNTIYF	TGTGCCAGCAGCTCTACAGCTTCTGGAAACACCATATATTTT
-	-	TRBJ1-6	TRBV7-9	CASSLKDSTPLHF	TGTGCCAGCAGCTTAAAGGATAGCACACCCCTCCACTTT
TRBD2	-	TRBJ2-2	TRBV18	CASSPFSSGNTGELFF	TGTGCCAGCTCACCCTTTTCTAGCGGGAACACCGGGGAGCTGTTTTTT
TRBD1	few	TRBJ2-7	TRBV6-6	CASSSGTVVYEQYF	TGTGCCAGCAGTTCCGGGACAGTAGTCTACGAGCAGTACTTC
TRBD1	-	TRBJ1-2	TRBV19	CASRQGGSNYGYTF	TGTGCCAGCAGACAAGGGGGCTCTAACTATGGCTACACCTTC
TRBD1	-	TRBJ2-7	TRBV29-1	CSVRQGTAYEQYF	TGCAGCGTTAGACAGGGTACGGCCTACGAGCAGTACTTC
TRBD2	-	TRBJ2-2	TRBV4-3	CASSQEIFTGTTNTGELFF	TGCGCCAGCAGCCAAGAGATTTTTACCGGGACTACGAACACCGGGGAGCTGTTTTTT
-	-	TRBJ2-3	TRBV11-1	CASRPGFTDTQYF	TGTGCCAGCAGACCAGGGTTTACAGATACGCAGTATTTT
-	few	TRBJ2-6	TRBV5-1	CASGDRFAGANVLTF	TGCGCCAGCGGTGACAGATTTGCTGGGGCCAACGTCCTGACTTTC
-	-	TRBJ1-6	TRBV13	CASSLKPGRGSPLHF	TGTGCCAGCAGCTTAAAACCAGGACGGGGTTCACCCCTCCACTTT
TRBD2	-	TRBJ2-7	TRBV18	CASSPGRDEQYF	TGTGCCAGCTCACCAGGGAGGGACGAGCAGTACTTC
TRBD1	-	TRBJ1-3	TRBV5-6	CASRNQGAGNTIYF	TGTGCCAGCAGAAATCAGGGGGCTGGAAACACCATATATTTT
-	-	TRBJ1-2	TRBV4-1	CASSQKSGVGGYGYTF	TGCGCCAGCAGCCAAAAGTCAGGGGTCGGTGGCTATGGCTACACCTTC
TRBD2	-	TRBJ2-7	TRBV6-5	CASSYSAGTNYEQYF	TGTGCCAGCAGTTACTCGGCCGGGACTAACTACGAGCAGTACTTC
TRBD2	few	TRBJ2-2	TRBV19	CASSTGTTITGELFF	TGTGCCAGTAGTACCGGGACTACAATAACCGGGGAGCTGTTTTTT
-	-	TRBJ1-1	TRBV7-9	CASSLSAEAFF	TGTGCCAGCAGCCTGTCGGCTGAAGCTTTCTTT
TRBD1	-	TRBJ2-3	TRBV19	CASSTGGAGTDTQYF	TGTGCCAGTAGTACAGGGGGCGCGGGCACAGATACGCAGTATTTT